The subject of this entry is one T cell receptor (beta chain). Its recognized antigen is unknown. Within one base of it there is no much larger clone, and no base qualities were kept. This sample stems from a study of OX40 agonist ivuxolimab in advanced cancers. Background on the whole study: Ivuxolimab was an agonistic, fully human IgG2 monoclonal antibody directed against OX40 (CD134), a costimulatory receptor. Intravenous ivuxolimab was administered to patients every 2 weeks at six dose levels: 0.01, 0.1, 0.3, 1.5, 3 and 10 mg/kg. Of the approximately 50 patients in dose escalation, approximately 20 had hepatocellular carcinoma, around 15 had melanoma, 9 had renal cell carcinoma and 9 had head and neck cancer. A male proportion of under 85% and a mean age of around 60 years, ranging from about 20 to 80, were recorded for the dose-escalation cohort. Prior anti-PD-1, anti-PD-L1 or anti-CTLA-4 therapy was permitted, and approximately 39% of dose-escalation patients had received checkpoint inhibitors. Partial responses occurred in three dose-escalation patients, of whom one had hepatocellular carcinoma and two had cutaneous melanoma. The purpose of peripheral TCRbeta sequencing was to test whether ivuxolimab changed TCR sequence diversity and led to clonal T-cell expansion. The paper describes the monotherapy dose-escalation part (N of about 50 patients) of the phase I trial of ivuxolimab.

Genomic DNA was isolated from the sorted cells so that the TCRbeta CDR3 region could be sequenced. TCRbeta CDR3 regions were sequenced using the immunoSEQ Assay. TCRdb took over this immuneACCESS table, retaining in-frame rearrangements with V and J assigned. Such tables are incomplete; in checked studies, under half of the missing clones stem from an unresolved V gene, and the remainder is unexplained. The sample table holds about 77,000 clones, of which under 90% were seen once. Over 2.5% of the sample is taken by the ten largest. The trial excluded patients who had a history of autoimmune disease or were on systemic immunosuppression. Peripheral blood for TCR sequencing was collected from all dose cohorts at baseline, on cycle 4 day 1, and on cycle 7 day 1. Samples came from an open-label, multicenter, first-in-human phase I dose-escalation trial of ivuxolimab. Adults with locally advanced or metastatic head and neck squamous cell, hepatocellular, melanoma or renal cell carcinoma were enrolled in the trial. Before TCR sequencing, CD4+ and CD8+ T cells were separately sorted from peripheral blood.

Points the paper makes about the study in general: After ivuxolimab, expanded clones were on average more numerous among CD8+ T cells than among CD4+ T cells. At doses of 0.1 to 3.0 mg/kg, clonal expansion of both CD4+ and CD8+ blood T cells was observed from baseline to week 6. Low levels of normalized T-cell clonal expansion were also seen in some patients who did not respond. In the 0.1-3.0 mg/kg groups, partial responders were among the patients with the lowest normalized peripheral clonal expansion, particularly in CD8+ T cells. The antigen specificity of the peripheral T cells that underwent clonal expansion was not determined.

The clonotype comes from an adult with an advanced solid tumor such as melanoma, head and neck, liver or kidney cancer. The sequencing here drew on CD4+ or CD8+ T cells sorted from blood, taken in a trial of the OX40 agonist ivuxolimab.

The nucleotide sequence is given as TGTGCCAGCAGTGACAGGGATGGCTACACCTTC. This codes for CASSDRDGYTF. Recombination linked TRBV6-1 to TRBJ1-2; the best D guess is TRBD1, with 5 bases matching. The CDR3 numbers 11 residues from cysteine through phenylalanine. Here the CDR3 DNA is all that survives: 33 bases in frame from base 1. Trimming removed 3 bases from V and 6 bases from J, leaving 5 bases between the germline ends. The CDR1 and CDR2 encoded by the germline V gene are MNHNS and SASEGT.